These 7 T cell receptor beta chains were all obtained from the same sample, sequenced in a study of beta chain features in type 1 diabetes. Expressed TCRB transcripts were sequenced after all isolated RNA was converted to cDNA. Some clones are missing from TCRdb's copy, which holds only in-frame ones; the method was immunoSEQ multiplex PCR. Among 200,000 to 250,000 clones listed, 68% were seen once. Source material: naive CD4+ T cells from blood. The receptor source for this set is a man aged 25 to 45 in good health.

V gene TRBV2 combines with J gene TRBJ2-6; D not resolved. The ends were cut back, 4 bases at V and 2 bases at J, with 9 bases in the middle. The CDR3 extends over 15 amino acids. Germline CDR1 SNHLY, CDR2 FYNNEI. CDR3 sequence (DNA): TGTGCCAGCAGTGCCTACAAACCTGGGGCCAACGTCCTGACTTTC. It translates to CASSAYKPGANVLTF.

As for this clone: This same CDR3 is encoded by further DNA sequences in the sample. The gene calls are TRBV30 and TRBJ1-5, with D maybe TRBD1 (5 bases). CDR3 size: 12 residues. CDR1 GTSNPN and CDR2 SVGIG come from the germline V gene (reference sequence). Trimming removed 1 base from V and 6 bases from J, with 7 bases in between. CDR3 nucleotide sequence: TGTGCCTGGAGTGGAGGGACTCAGCCCCAGCATTTT. Protein sequence: CAWSGGTQPQHF.

This clone occurred a few times. Distinct nucleotide sequences in the sample also encode this CDR3. The V and J genes are TRBV30 and TRBJ2-7; D is possibly TRBD2 (6 bases). With 3 bases removed from V and 0 bases from J, the gap between germline ends came to 6 bases. Germline V gene sequence: CDR1 GTSNPN, CDR2 SVGIG (reference sequence). The CDR3 spans 12 residues. In nucleotides, the CDR3 is TGTGCCTGGAGGGGGGGCTCCTACGAGCAGTACTTC. It yields the protein CAWRGGSYEQYF. The entire variable domain, with the rest obtained from reference TRBV30 and TRBJ2-7, is as follows: SQTIHQWPATLVQPVGSPLSLECTVEGTSNPNLYWYRQAAGRGLQLLFYSVGIGQISSEVPQNLSASRPQDRQFILSSKKLLLSDSGFYLCAWRGGSYEQYFGPGTRLTVT.

The CDR3 DNA sequence: TGTGCCAGCAGCCAAGAATCCCGGGCCGACGAGCAGTACTTC. This sequence encodes CASSQESRADEQYF. The V gene is TRBV4-2, the J gene TRBJ2-7; D is unresolved. CDR1 LGHNA and CDR2 YNFKEQ come from the germline V gene. V was shortened by 0 bases and J by 5 bases, with 11 bases between the two germline ends. The CDR3 is 14 amino acids.

This clone was seen a few times. This chain joins TRBV29-1 and TRBJ2-3; perhaps D is TRBD1 or TRBD2 (6 bases each). This CDR3 is built from 16 residues. Trimming removed 6 bases from V and 4 bases from J, with 23 bases in between. Germline CDR1 reads SQVTM; CDR2 reads ANQGSEA. The CDR3 spells CSVTSRDTLSADTQYF. CDR3 DNA: TGCAGCGTCACTAGCCGGGACACCTTATCGGCAGATACGCAGTATTTT.

V usage is TRBV9 and J usage is TRBJ1-2; no firm D call. The germline V gene encodes CDR1 SGDLS and CDR2 YYNGEE. The CDR3 spans 14 residues. The V end lost 0 bases, the J end lost 4 bases, and 10 bases lay between the germline ends. The CDR3 DNA is TGTGCCAGCAGCGTAGACGGGGAATTCTATGGCTACACCTTC. It codes for CASSVDGEFYGYTF. Variable domain in full (rest from reference TRBV9 and TRBJ1-2): DSGVTQTPKHLITATGQRVTLRCSPRSGDLSVYWYQQSLDQGLQFLIQYYNGEERAKGNILERFSAQQFPDLHSELNLSSLELGDSALYFCASSVDGEFYGYTFGSGTRLTVV.

The genes are TRBV30 and TRBJ1-2; possibly TRBD1 for D (5 bases). The CDR3 contains 12 residues. CDR1 is GTSNPN and CDR2 is SVGIG in the germline V gene (reference sequence). V lost 8 bases and J lost 6, with 16 bases in between. CDR3 in amino acids: CAGSGRVDGYTF. In nucleotides, the CDR3 is TGTGCCGGGTCTGGCAGGGTCGATGGCTACACCTTC.